One T cell receptor (beta chain) is described in this entry. This entry comes from a study of cytomegalovirus exposure and HLA in healthy donors. Primers: 60 Vbeta forward and 13 Jbeta reverse. This table comes from immunoSEQ multiplex PCR, and its TCRdb copy is limited to in-frame clones, with some not included. The sample includes 150,000 to 180,000 clones, approximately 75% seen only once; the top ten take approximately 3%. The CDR3 consists of 15 residues. Germline CDR1 and CDR2: SGHVS and FQNEAQ. Between the trimmed V and J ends, which lost 4 bases and 2 bases, there was a span of 14 bases. The sequence was collected from a man aged 18 to 30 in good health and CMV-seronegative. The gene calls are TRBV7-8 and TRBJ1-2; the D gene is possibly TRBD1 (5 bases). The sample consisted of PBMCs. The CDR3 loop reads CASSYRWGGNYGYTF. DNA of the CDR3: TGTGCCAGCAGCTACCGATGGGGGGGGAACTATGGCTACACCTTC.